Sequencing of this T cell receptor beta chain was carried out in a study of blood T cell repertoires in COVID-19. The CDR3 runs to 13 residues. The V gene lost 8 bases and the J gene lost 4 bases, with 13 bases spanning the gap. The germline V gene encodes CDR1 LNHDA and CDR2 SQIVND (reference sequence). Repertoires were generated with immunoSEQ multiplex PCR, while TCRdb's copy carries only in-frame clones and drops some. The table has about 230,000 clones, around four fifths seen once. The source material was peripheral blood. This TCR came from a woman aged 70-85 years with active or convalescent COVID-19. V and J are TRBV19 and TRBJ2-3; D remains unclear. The CDR3 is CASANSLADTQYF. Here the CDR3 DNA reads TGTGCCAGTGCGAACTCTCTGGCAGATACGCAGTATTTT.